Shown below are 21 T cell receptor beta chains from a single sample sequenced in a study of shared clonotypes between healthy human individuals. The naive CD8 fraction comprised CD45RO-negative cells positively selected for CCR7 and excluded terminally differentiated effector memory CD45RA+ cells. TCRdb's copy holds only in-frame clones and misses some; the assay was immunoSEQ multiplex PCR. The repertoire holds about 2.2 million clones, 93% seen once, with roughly 1.7% in the top ten. The sequenced material came from naive CD8+ T cells from PBMCs. These TCRs come from a man between 18 and 29 years old in good health. Some clones in this sample may be carry-over from other donors' samples.

J is TRBJ1-2 and V is TRBV30; D may be TRBD1 (6 bases). V dropped 3 bases and J dropped 1 base, with 18 bases sitting between them. CDR1 and CDR2 (germline): GTSNPN, SVGIG (reference sequence). CDR3 size: 16 residues. CDR3 DNA: TGTGCCTGGAGCCTCACCGGGACACAGATTAACTATGGCTACACCTTC. This gives the protein CAWSLTGTQINYGYTF.

V and J are TRBV4-3 and TRBJ1-3, with D perhaps TRBD1 (5 bases). V lost 0 bases and J 1 base, leaving 10 bases between the germline ends. This CDR3 region has 16 residues. CDR1 is LGHNA and CDR2 is YSLEER in the germline V gene. The CDR3, as DNA: TGCGCCAGCAGCCAAGACTGGGGGAGATCTGGAAACACCATATATTTT. This translates into CASSQDWGRSGNTIYF.

The chain is built from TRBV6-4 and TRBJ2-7; D not resolved. The V gene lost 0 bases and the J gene lost 3 bases, with 6 bases spanning the gap. Per germline, CDR1 MRHNA and CDR2 SNTAGT. The CDR3 extends over 13 amino acids. The CDR3 sequence: CASSDSSHYEQYF. The CDR3 region has the DNA TGTGCCAGCAGTGACTCGAGTCACTACGAGCAGTACTTC.

Concerning this clone: This sample also contains other DNA sequences that code for the same CDR3. The gene calls are TRBV9 and TRBJ2-1; D possibly corresponds to TRBD1 (5 bases). V lost 0 bases and J lost 0, with 7 bases in between. CDR1 is SGDLS and CDR2 is YYNGEE in the germline V gene. The CDR3 is 15 amino acids. The CDR3 loop is CASSVGGGSYNEQFF. The CDR3 bases are TGTGCCAGCAGCGTAGGGGGCGGCTCCTACAATGAGCAGTTCTTC.

The chain joins TRBV15 to TRBJ1-1, with 7 bases lining up with TRBD1. V shed 1 base and J 6 bases; nucleotides not matched to a gene: 11. CDR1 LNHNV and CDR2 YYDKDF come from the germline V gene (reference sequence). The length of the CDR3 is 16 residues. CDR3 coding DNA: TGTGCCACCAGCAGAGGGCGGGAGGGGGCGCTTTCTGAAGCTTTCTTT. Translating gives CATSRGREGALSEAFF.

This clone was detected only once. The V call is TRBV19, the J call TRBJ2-1; D unresolved. The CDR3 runs to 13 residues. Germline V gene lookup returns CDR1 LNHDA and CDR2 SQIVND (reference sequence). The germline V and J ends were trimmed by 9 bases and 9 bases, with 18 bases remaining between them. As DNA, the CDR3 is TGTGCCAGCCTCCGTTCGGGTCACGGTGAGCAGTTCTTC. It yields the protein CASLRSGHGEQFF.

The chain joins TRBV27 to TRBJ2-2, with D tentatively TRBD2 (5 bases). Deletions cut 2 bases from V and 9 bases from J, with 22 bases between. Germline loops: CDR1 MNHEY, CDR2 SMNVEV (reference sequence). The CDR3 contains 17 residues. CDR3 DNA: TGTGCCAGCAGTTTAAGTTACGACTACCAAATTGTTAGGGAGCTGTTTTTT. Translation: CASSLSYDYQIVRELFF.

This chain joins TRBV28 and TRBJ1-1; D not certain. The CDR3 is made up of 15 amino acids. Germline CDR1 is MDHEN and CDR2 is SYDVKM. V gave up 5 bases and J gave up 3 bases, with 16 bases separating them. CDR3 protein: CASSPTEIVDTEAFF. The CDR3 coding sequence is TGTGCCAGCAGTCCGACCGAGATCGTCGACACTGAAGCTTTCTTT.

As for this clone: Other DNA sequences in the sample encode the same CDR3. V gene TRBV5-1 combines with J gene TRBJ2-1, with 9 bases aligning to TRBD2. Trimming at V came to 5 bases and at J to 0 bases, leaving 3 bases not matched to a gene. The CDR3 is made up of 15 amino acids. Germline CDR1 reads SGHRS; CDR2 reads YFSETQ. The CDR3 DNA follows: TGCGCCAGCAGGTTAGCGGGAGTCTCCTACAATGAGCAGTTCTTC. Translating it yields CASRLAGVSYNEQFF.

DNA for the CDR3: TGTGCCAGCAGCGCCGGGACAGGGGTCGGAAACACTGAAGCTTTCTTT. Translation: CASSAGTGVGNTEAFF. The gene calls are TRBV9 and TRBJ1-1, with 10 positions matching TRBD1. CDR1 and CDR2 (germline): SGDLS, YYNGEE. The ends lost 3 bases at V and 2 bases at J; junction bases unmatched: 7. The CDR3 has 16 residues. The whole variable domain, remainder taken from reference TRBV9 and TRBJ1-1, is DSGVTQTPKHLITATGQRVTLRCSPRSGDLSVYWYQQSLDQGLQFLIQYYNGEERAKGNILERFSAQQFPDLHSELNLSSLELGDSALYFCASSAGTGVGNTEAFFGQGTRLTVV.

Only one count was recorded for this clone. The chain is built from TRBV4-2 and TRBJ2-1; no clear D. Trimming cost V 1 base and J 7 bases, with 8 bases left between them. CDR3 length equals 13 residues. The germline V gene encodes CDR1 LGHNA and CDR2 YNFKEQ. The CDR3 spells CASSQGAGNEQFF. CDR3 nucleotide sequence: TGTGCCAGCAGCCAAGGAGCTGGGAATGAGCAGTTCTTC.

Comments on this clone: Other DNA sequences of this sample code for an identical CDR3. V is TRBV27 and J is TRBJ2-2; D unclear. CDR1 MNHEY and CDR2 SMNVEV come from the germline V gene (reference sequence). Trimming shortened V by 3 bases and J by 5 bases, and 4 bases separated the two germline ends. The CDR3 is 12 amino acids. The CDR3 here is CASSFYTGELFF. The CDR3 coding sequence is TGTGCCAGCAGTTTCTATACCGGGGAGCTGTTTTTT.

This clone has a single count. V is TRBV7-9 and J is TRBJ2-7; D may be TRBD2 (7 bases). This CDR3 comprises 14 residues. Trimming cost V 5 bases and J 5 bases, with 16 bases left between them. Germline values: CDR1 SEHNR, CDR2 FQNEAQ (reference sequence). The CDR3 here is CASSLGGAKNEQYF. The CDR3 bases are TGTGCCAGCAGCCTAGGGGGGGCGAAGAACGAGCAGTACTTC.

The chain couples TRBV5-1 to TRBJ2-1; TRBD1 matches at 9 bases. CDR1 and CDR2 from the germline V gene are SGHRS and YFSETQ. J lost 9 bases, V lost 4 bases, and 8 bases had no gene match. CDR3 length: 14 amino acids. The CDR3 here is CASSMDRGASEQFF. As DNA, the CDR3 is TGCGCCAGCAGCATGGACAGGGGTGCAAGTGAGCAGTTCTTC.

The rearrangement uses TRBV15 and TRBJ2-7; the D gene is possibly TRBD2 (7 bases). The V end was cut by 1 base, the J end by 0 bases, with 10 bases between. From germline, CDR1 is LNHNV and CDR2 YYDKDF (reference sequence). This CDR3 is built from 15 residues. CDR3 sequence: CATSRGRGGSYEQYF. The CDR3 bases are TGTGCCACCAGCAGAGGTAGGGGGGGCTCCTACGAGCAGTACTTC.

On this clone itself: Other DNA sequences in the same sample also yield this CDR3. This chain joins TRBV5-5 and TRBJ1-1; D not certain. This CDR3 contains 13 residues. The germline V and J ends were trimmed by 0 bases and 1 base, with 4 bases remaining between them. The V gene's germline CDR1 is SGHKS and CDR2 YYEKEE (reference sequence). This chain's CDR3 is CASSLGPNTEAFF. In DNA form, the CDR3 reads TGTGCCAGCAGCTTGGGCCCGAACACTGAAGCTTTCTTT.

V and J are TRBV4-1 and TRBJ2-7, with 7 positions matching TRBD2. Germline assignment: CDR1 MGHRA and CDR2 YSYEKL. V dropped 1 base and J dropped 0; count of bases not matched to a gene: 9. There are 17 residues in the CDR3. CDR3 DNA: TGCGCCAGCAGCCAAGGGTCTCCCGGGACTACCTCCTACGAGCAGTACTTC. It codes for CASSQGSPGTTSYEQYF.

This rearrangement joins TRBV7-8 to TRBJ2-2, with a weak D call TRBD1 (6 bases). The CDR3 is 13 residues long. CDR1 is SGHVS and CDR2 is FQNEAQ in the germline V gene. V gave up 5 bases and J gave up 5 bases, with 9 bases separating them. The CDR3 DNA reads TGTGCCAGCAGCACAACAGGGACCGGGGAGCTGTTTTTT. Encoded protein: CASSTTGTGELFF.

The rearrangement uses TRBV6-1 and TRBJ2-1, with 9 nucleotides matching TRBD2. The J segment lost 9 bases and the V segment lost 3 bases, leaving 15 bases of the junction unmatched. This CDR3 is 17 amino acids long. Germline values: CDR1 MNHNS, CDR2 SASEGT. DNA of the CDR3: TGTGCCAGCAGTGACTGGGCGCATCTAGCGGGATCCCCTGAGCAGTTCTTC. Its translation: CASSDWAHLAGSPEQFF.

This chain connects TRBV7-9 to TRBJ2-2; 8 bases map to TRBD2. V lost 3 bases and J lost 8; bases outside the gene matches: 5. The CDR3 sequence is 14 residues long. CDR1 is SEHNR, CDR2 FQNEAQ, per germline (reference sequence). CDR3 bases: TGTGCCAGCAGCTTGAAACGGGAGGGTGGGGAGCTGTTTTTT. This codes for CASSLKREGGELFF.

The V call is TRBV4-1, the J call TRBJ2-1; 9 bases fit TRBD2. The length of the CDR3 is 15 residues. The germline gives CDR1 MGHRA, CDR2 YSYEKL. After removal of 4 bases from V and 8 bases from J, the junction contained 9 bases not matched to a gene. The CDR3 region has the DNA TGCGCCAGCAGCCCAATAGCGGGAGCGGCCCATGAGCAGTTCTTC. This encodes CASSPIAGAAHEQFF.